Below, 3 T cell receptor beta chains from the same sample are listed, as sequenced in a study of STAT3 mutations in large granular lymphocyte leukemia. Notes on the study in general: Every T-LGLL patient had at least one immunodominant TCRbeta clonotype.

Measured with immunoSEQ multiplex PCR; TCRdb has only the in-frame clones, and not every one. The data contain fewer than 6,000 clones, 88% of them singletons. These TCRs are of unknown antigen specificity. The source material was PBMCs. The receptor set was obtained from a human donor with T large granular lymphocyte leukemia. Some clones in this sample may be carry-over from other donors' samples.

The CDR3 protein is CAWSRHNTEAFF. CDR3 DNA sequence: TGTGCCTGGAGTAGGCATAACACTGAAGCTTTCTTT. The chain couples TRBV30 to TRBJ1-1, with D uncertain. The germline V and J ends were trimmed by 2 bases and 2 bases, with 6 bases remaining between them. Germline V gene sequence: CDR1 GTSNPN, CDR2 SVGIG (reference sequence). The CDR3 runs 12 residues.

J is TRBJ2-1 and V is TRBV9, with 11 bases that match TRBD2. J gave up 6 bases and V 3 bases, and 5 bases lay outside the gene matches. The CDR3 length is 15 residues. CDR1 SGDLS and CDR2 YYNGEE come from the germline V gene. The chain's CDR3 is CASSGGLAGFNEQFF. CDR3 DNA sequence: TGTGCCAGCAGCGGCGGACTAGCGGGTTTCAATGAGCAGTTCTTC.

A few counts support this clone. The J gene is TRBJ2-6, the V gene TRBV11-1, with 8 bases matching TRBD1. CDR3 length equals 18 residues. The V gene's germline CDR1 is SGHAT and CDR2 FQDESV (reference sequence). The ends lost 1 base at V and 4 bases at J; junction bases unmatched: 9. CDR3 residues: CASSLDGQGVRGANVLTF. The CDR3 DNA sequence: TGTGCCAGCAGCTTAGATGGACAGGGAGTGAGAGGGGCCAACGTCCTGACTTTC.